The TCR beta chain described here comes from a study of blood T cells in healthy people across ages. Per sample, extraction of total RNA gave at least 6 micrograms in every case. Primed by a sample-barcoded 5' primer and a J-beta primer mix, a second PCR proceeded for 7 to 11 cycles. Tags on each cDNA molecule came from a template-switch adaptor with 12 random nucleotides. Using its own MiXCR run on the 5' RACE reads, TCRdb lists one record per CDR3 protein. The sample includes 700,000 to 950,000 distinct CDR3 sequences, nearly 60% seen only once; the top ten take approximately 21%. Trimming removed 4 bases from V and 1 base from J, with 13 bases in between. Germline values: CDR1 KGHSH, CDR2 LQKENI. The CDR3 runs to 15 residues.

The J gene is TRBJ1-1, the V gene TRBV18, with D perhaps matching TRBD1 (5 bases). This receptor was taken from a man aged 30-40 years in good health. The specimen sequenced was blood. The CDR3 DNA is TGTGCCAGCTCACTGGAGGGACGGACGAACACTGAAGCTTTCTTT. Translating gives CASSLEGRTNTEAFF.